The present TCR beta chain was sequenced within a study of blood T cell repertoires in COVID-19. Study-wide background: The study drew acute and convalescent COVID-19 samples from the United States, Italy and Spain.

Under the authors' procedure: For nucleated cells, counts were estimated from reference gene primer amplification. Clones were read by immunoSEQ multiplex PCR, and TCRdb kept only the in-frame ones, dropping some. The V and J calls and the clone size are those of that table, but D and trimming were determined from the DNA. Of under 250,000 clones listed, over 60% are singletons. Material for sequencing was peripheral blood. The TCR sequence derives from a woman between 70 and 85 years old with acute or convalescent COVID-19.

Here the CDR3 DNA reads TGTGCCAGTAGTCTCGAGGGAGGCGGTTACAATGAGCAGTTCTTC. Residues: CASSLEGGGYNEQFF. J is TRBJ2-1 and V is TRBV19; D is possibly TRBD2 (6 bases). Per germline, CDR1 LNHDA and CDR2 SQIVND (reference sequence). The V gene lost 5 bases and the J gene lost 4 bases, with 15 bases spanning the gap. The CDR3 totals 15 residues.